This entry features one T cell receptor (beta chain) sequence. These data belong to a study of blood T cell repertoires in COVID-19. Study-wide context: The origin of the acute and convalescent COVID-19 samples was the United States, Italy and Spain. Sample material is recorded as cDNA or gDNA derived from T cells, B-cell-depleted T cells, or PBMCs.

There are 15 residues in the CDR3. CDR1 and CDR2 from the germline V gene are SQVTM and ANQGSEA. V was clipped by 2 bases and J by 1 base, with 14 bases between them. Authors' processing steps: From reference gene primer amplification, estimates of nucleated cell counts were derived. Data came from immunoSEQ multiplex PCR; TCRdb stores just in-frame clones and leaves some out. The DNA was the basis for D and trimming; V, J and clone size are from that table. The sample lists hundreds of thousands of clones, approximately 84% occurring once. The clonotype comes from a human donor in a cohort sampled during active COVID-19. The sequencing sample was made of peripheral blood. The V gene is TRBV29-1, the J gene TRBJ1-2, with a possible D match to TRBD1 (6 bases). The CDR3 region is CSVEWLGGGNYGYTF. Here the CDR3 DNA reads TGCAGCGTTGAATGGTTAGGGGGGGGTAACTATGGCTACACCTTC.